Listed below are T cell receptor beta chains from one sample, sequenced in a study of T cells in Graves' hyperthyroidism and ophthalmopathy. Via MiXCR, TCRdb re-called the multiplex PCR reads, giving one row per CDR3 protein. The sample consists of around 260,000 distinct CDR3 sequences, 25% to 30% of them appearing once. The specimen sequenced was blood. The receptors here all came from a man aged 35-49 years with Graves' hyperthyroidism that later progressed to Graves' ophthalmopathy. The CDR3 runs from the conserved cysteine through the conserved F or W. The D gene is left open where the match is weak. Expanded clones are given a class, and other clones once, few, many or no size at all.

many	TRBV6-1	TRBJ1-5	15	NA	CASSEDQGREQPQHF	TGTGCCAGCAGTGAAGACCAGGGAAGAGAGCAGCCCCAGCATTTT
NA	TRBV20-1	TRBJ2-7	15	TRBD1	CSANPGQGRTYEQYF	TGCAGTGCTAACCCCGGACAGGGGAGGACCTACGAGCAGTACTTC
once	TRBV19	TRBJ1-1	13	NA	CASQGISRTEAFF	TGTGCCAGTCAGGGGATTTCTCGGACTGAGGCTTTCTTT
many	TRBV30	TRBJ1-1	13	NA	CAWRNGRSTEAFF	TGTGCCTGGAGGAACGGTCGGAGCACTGAAGCTTTCTTT
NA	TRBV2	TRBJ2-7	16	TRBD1	CASTGNWDSDSYEQYF	TGTGCCAGCACGGGTAATTGGGACAGCGACTCCTACGAGCAGTACTTC
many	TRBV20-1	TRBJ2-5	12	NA	CSAWTYQETQYF	TGCAGTGCGTGGACGTATCAAGAGACCCAGTACTTC
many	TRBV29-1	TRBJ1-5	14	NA	CSVAGTNSNQPQHF	TGCAGCGTGGCCGGGACTAATAGCAATCAGCCCCAGCATTTT
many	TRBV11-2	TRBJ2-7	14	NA	CASSYTGLHYEQYF	TGTGCCAGCAGCTACACAGGACTGCACTACGAGCAGTACTTC
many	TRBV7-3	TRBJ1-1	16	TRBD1	CASSLIPGQGLAEAFF	TGTGCCAGCAGCTTAATCCCCGGACAGGGATTGGCTGAAGCTTTCTTT
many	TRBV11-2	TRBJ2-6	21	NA	CASSLDLGQQLRRTGANVLTF	TGTGCCAGCAGCTTAGACCTAGGACAGCAACTACGACGTACTGGGGCCAACGTCCTGACTTTC
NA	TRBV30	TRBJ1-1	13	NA	CAWSGAWGTEAFF	TGTGCCTGGAGTGGGGCCTGGGGGACTGAAGCTTTCTTT
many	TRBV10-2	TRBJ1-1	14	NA	CASRWVGKNTEAFF	TGCGCCAGCAGGTGGGTGGGGAAGAACACTGAAGCTTTCTTT
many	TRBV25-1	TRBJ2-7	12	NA	CASSELVGEQYF	TGTGCCAGCAGTGAATTAGTCGGCGAGCAGTACTTC
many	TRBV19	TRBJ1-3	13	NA	CASSSLSGNTIYF	TGTGCCAGTAGTAGCCTCTCTGGAAACACCATATATTTT
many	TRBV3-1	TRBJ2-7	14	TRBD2	CASSQGDYSYEQYF	TGTGCCAGCAGCCAAGGGGACTACTCCTACGAGCAGTACTTC
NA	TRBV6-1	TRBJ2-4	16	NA	CASNREATLAKNIQYF	TGTGCCAGCAATAGGGAGGCAACATTAGCCAAAAACATTCAGTACTTC
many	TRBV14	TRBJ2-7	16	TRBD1	CASSQGWGTGGYEQYF	TGTGCCAGCAGCCAAGGTTGGGGGACAGGAGGCTACGAGCAGTACTTC
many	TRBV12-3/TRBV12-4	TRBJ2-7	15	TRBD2	CASSLLAGSSYEQYF	TGTGCCAGCAGTTTACTAGCGGGAAGCTCCTACGAGCAGTACTTC
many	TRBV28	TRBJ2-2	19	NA	CASSFPPRQIQVDTGELFF	TGTGCCAGCAGTTTTCCGCCCCGACAGATCCAGGTGGACACCGGGGAGCTGTTTTTT
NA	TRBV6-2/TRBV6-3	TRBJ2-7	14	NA	CASSLGSEGHEQYF	TGTGCCAGCAGCCTCGGATCGGAGGGGCACGAGCAGTACTTC
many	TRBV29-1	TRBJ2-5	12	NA	CSVGGHQETQYF	TGCAGCGTTGGGGGACATCAAGAGACCCAGTACTTC
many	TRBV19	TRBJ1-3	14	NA	CASSPQATGNTIYF	TGTGCCAGTAGTCCACAGGCCACTGGAAACACCATATATTTT
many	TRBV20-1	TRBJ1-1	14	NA	CSARAGSQNTEAFF	TGCAGTGCTAGAGCAGGGTCACAGAACACTGAAGCTTTCTTT
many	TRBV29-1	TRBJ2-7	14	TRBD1	CSAITRDSAYEQYF	TGCAGCGCCATAACCCGGGACAGCGCCTACGAGCAGTACTTC
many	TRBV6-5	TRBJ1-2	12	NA	CASSYSRSGYTF	TGTGCCAGCAGTTACTCGAGGTCTGGCTACACCTTC
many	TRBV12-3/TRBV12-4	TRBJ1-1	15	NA	CASRQRDRVNTEAFF	TGTGCCAGCAGACAAAGAGACAGAGTTAACACTGAAGCTTTCTTT
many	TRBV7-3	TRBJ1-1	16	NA	CASSLLDRGAGTEAFF	TGTGCCAGCAGCTTACTGGATCGCGGGGCAGGGACTGAAGCTTTCTTT
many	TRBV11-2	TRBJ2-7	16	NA	CASSLLANSSSYEQYF	TGTGCCAGCAGCTTGCTAGCAAATTCCAGCTCCTACGAGCAGTACTTC
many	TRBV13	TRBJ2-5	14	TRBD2	CASSSQREGKTQYF	TGTGCCAGCAGCTCTCAGCGGGAGGGTAAGACCCAGTACTTC
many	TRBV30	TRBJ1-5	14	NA	CAWSVHESNQPQHF	TGTGCCTGGAGTGTACACGAGAGCAATCAGCCCCAGCATTTT
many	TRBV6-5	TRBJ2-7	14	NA	CASTGTLLFYEQYF	TGTGCCAGTACCGGGACCCTCTTATTCTACGAGCAGTACTTC
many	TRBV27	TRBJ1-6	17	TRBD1	CASSLWGPTGYNSPLHF	TGTGCCAGCAGTTTATGGGGGCCGACAGGGTATAATTCACCCCTCCACTTT
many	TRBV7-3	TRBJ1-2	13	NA	CASSPGISTGYTF	TGTGCCAGCAGCCCAGGAATCTCAACTGGCTACACCTTC
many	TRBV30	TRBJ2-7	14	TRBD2	CAWSVASGAYEQYF	TGTGCCTGGAGTGTAGCTAGCGGGGCCTACGAGCAGTACTTC
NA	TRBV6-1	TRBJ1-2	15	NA	CASSSPLDPNYGYTF	TGTGCCAGCAGCTCACCCTTGGACCCTAACTATGGCTACACCTTC
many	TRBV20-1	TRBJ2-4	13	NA	CSARDGGVDIQYF	TGCAGTGCTAGAGACGGGGGAGTGGACATTCAGTACTTC
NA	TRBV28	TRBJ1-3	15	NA	CASRTEFPSGNTIYF	TGTGCCAGCAGGACAGAGTTCCCCTCTGGAAACACCATATATTTT
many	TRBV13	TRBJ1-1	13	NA	CASSSPGPTGAFF	TGTGCCAGCAGTTCTCCCGGCCCCACGGGGGCTTTCTTT
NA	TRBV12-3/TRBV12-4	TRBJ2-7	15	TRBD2	CASSFESSGVYEQYF	TGTGCCAGCAGTTTTGAGTCTAGCGGGGTCTACGAGCAGTACTTC
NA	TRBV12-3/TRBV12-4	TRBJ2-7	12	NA	CASSVGGGEQYF	TGTGCCAGCAGCGTAGGGGGGGGCGAGCAGTACTTC